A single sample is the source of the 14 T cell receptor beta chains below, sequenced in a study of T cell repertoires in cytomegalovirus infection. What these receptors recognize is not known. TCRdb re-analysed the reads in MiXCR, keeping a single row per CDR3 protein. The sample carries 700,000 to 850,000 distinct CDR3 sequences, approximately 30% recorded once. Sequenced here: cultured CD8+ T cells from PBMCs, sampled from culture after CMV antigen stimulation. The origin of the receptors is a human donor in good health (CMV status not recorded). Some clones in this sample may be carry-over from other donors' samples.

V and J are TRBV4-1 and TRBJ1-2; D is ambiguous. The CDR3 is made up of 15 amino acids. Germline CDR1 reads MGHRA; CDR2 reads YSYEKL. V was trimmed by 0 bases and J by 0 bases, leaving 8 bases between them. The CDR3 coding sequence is TGCGCCAGCAGCCAAGATGCCGGGACTAACTATGGCTACACCTTC. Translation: CASSQDAGTNYGYTF.

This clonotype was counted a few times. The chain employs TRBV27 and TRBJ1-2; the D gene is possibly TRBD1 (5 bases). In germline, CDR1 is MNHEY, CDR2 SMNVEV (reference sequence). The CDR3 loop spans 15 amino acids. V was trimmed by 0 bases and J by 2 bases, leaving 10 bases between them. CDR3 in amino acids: CASSLSGGNNYGYTF. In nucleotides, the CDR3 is TGTGCCAGCAGTTTATCTGGGGGGAACAACTATGGCTACACCTTC.

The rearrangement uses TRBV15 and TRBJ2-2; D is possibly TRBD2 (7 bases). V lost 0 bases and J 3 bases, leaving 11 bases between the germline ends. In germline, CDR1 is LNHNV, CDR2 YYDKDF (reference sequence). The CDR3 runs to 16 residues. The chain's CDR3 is CATSRDRGADTGELFF. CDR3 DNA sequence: TGTGCCACCAGCAGAGACCGGGGGGCGGACACCGGGGAGCTGTTTTTT.

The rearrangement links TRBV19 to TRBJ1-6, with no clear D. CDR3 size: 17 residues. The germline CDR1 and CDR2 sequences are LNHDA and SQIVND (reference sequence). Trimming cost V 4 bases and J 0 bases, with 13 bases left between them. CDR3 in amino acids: CASSKEYQSSYNSPLHF. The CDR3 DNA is TGTGCCAGTAGTAAGGAATATCAGAGCTCCTATAATTCACCCCTCCACTTT.

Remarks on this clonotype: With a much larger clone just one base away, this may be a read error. CDR3 region: CASSGAGDGATGEQFF. CDR3 DNA: TGTGCCAGCAGCGGGGCTGGCGATGGGGCCACCGGGGAGCAGTTTTTT. The chain combines TRBV7-6 with TRBJ2-2; D tentatively fits TRBD1 or TRBD2 (5 bases each). Germline-derived CDR1 and CDR2 are SGHVS and FNYEAQ. CDR3 length: 16 amino acids.

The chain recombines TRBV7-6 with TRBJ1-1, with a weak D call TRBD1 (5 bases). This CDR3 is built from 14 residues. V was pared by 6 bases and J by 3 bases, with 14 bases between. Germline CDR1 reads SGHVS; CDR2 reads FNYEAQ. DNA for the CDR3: TGTGCCAGCAGTTCTCCAGGGTGGGACACTGAAGCTTTCTTT. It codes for CASSSPGWDTEAFF.

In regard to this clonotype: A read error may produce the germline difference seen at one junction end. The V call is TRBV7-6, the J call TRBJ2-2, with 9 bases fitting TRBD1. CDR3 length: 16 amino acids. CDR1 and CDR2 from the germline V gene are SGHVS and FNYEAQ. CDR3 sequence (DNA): TGTGCCAGCAGTTTAGGGGGACAGGGCGCCACCGGGGAGCTGTTTTTT. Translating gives CASSLGGQGATGELFF.

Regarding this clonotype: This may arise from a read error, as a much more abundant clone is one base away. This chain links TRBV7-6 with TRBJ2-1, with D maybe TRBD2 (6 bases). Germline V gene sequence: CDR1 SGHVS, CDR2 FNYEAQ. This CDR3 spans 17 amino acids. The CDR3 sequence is CVSSLGGGGPSYNEQFF. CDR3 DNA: TGTGTCAGCAGCTTGGGGGGTGGGGGACCTTCCTACAATGAGCAGTTCTTC. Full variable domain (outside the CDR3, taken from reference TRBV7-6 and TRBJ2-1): GAGVSQSPRYKVTKRGQDVALRCDPISGHVSLYWYRQALGQGPEFLTYFNYEAQQDKSGLPNDRFSAERPEGSISTLTIQRTEQRDSAMYRCVSSLGGGGPSYNEQFFGPGTRLTVL.

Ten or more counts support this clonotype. CDR3 protein: CASSSRINTEAFF. Here the CDR3 DNA reads TGTGCCAGCAGTTCCAGAATTAACACTGAAGCTTTCTTT. The V gene is TRBV6-5, the J gene TRBJ1-1; D remains unclear. Trimming shortened V by 4 bases and J by 2 bases, and 8 bases separated the two germline ends. CDR1 and CDR2 from the germline V gene are MNHEY and SVGAGI. The CDR3 has 13 amino acids.

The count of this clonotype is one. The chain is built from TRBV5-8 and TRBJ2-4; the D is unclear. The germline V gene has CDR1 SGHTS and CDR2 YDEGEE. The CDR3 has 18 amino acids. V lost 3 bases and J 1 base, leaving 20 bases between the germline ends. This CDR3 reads CASSSPRITVVAKNIQYF. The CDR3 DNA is TGTGCCAGCAGCTCACCTCGGATTACAGTAGTGGCCAAAAACATTCAGTACTTC.

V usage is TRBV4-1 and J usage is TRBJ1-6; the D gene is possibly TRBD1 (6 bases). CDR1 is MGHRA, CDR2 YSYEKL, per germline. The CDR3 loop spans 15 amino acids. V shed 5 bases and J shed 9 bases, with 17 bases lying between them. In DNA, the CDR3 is TGCGCCAGCAGCAGAAGCGGGGGCCTCGGTTCACCCCTCCACTTT. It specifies CASSRSGGLGSPLHF.

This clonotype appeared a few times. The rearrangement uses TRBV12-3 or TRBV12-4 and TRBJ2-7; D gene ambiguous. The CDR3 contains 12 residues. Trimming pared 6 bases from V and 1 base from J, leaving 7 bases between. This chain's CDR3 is CASSDDSYEQYV. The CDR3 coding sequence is TGTGCCAGCAGCGACGATTCCTACGAGCAGTACGTC.

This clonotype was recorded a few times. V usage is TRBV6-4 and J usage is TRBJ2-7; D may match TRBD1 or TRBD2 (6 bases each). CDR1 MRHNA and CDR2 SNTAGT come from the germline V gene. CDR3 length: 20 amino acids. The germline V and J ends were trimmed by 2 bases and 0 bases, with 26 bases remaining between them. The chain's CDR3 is CASSDSPRGTPHPSSYEQYV. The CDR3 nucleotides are TGTGCCAGCAGTGACAGCCCCCGGGGGACACCCCATCCGAGCTCCTACGAGCAGTACGTC.

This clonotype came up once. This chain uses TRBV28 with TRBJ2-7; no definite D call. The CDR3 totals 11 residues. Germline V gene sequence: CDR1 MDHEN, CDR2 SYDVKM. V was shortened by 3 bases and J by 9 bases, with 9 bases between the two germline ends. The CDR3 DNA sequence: TGTGCCAGCAGTTTTGGGAATCGGCAGTACGTC. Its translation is CASSFGNRQYV.